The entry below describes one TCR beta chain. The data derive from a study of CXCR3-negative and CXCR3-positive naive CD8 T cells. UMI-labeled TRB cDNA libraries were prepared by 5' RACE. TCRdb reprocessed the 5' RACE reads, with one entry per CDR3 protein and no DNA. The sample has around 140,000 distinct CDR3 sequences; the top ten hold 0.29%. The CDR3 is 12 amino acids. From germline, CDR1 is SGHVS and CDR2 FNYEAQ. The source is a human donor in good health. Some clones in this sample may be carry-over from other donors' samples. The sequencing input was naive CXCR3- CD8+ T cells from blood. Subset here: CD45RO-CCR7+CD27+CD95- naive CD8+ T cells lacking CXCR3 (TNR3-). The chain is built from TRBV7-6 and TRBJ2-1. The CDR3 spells CASSPPHNEQFF.